The text below deals with one T cell receptor beta chain. The data are from a study of blood T cell repertoires in COVID-19. Whole-study context: Whether acute or convalescent, the COVID-19 samples came from the United States, Italy and Spain. T cells, B-cell-depleted T cells, or PBMCs provided the cDNA or gDNA that served as material.

The V gene lost 0 bases and the J gene lost 0 bases, with 18 bases spanning the gap. The CDR3 is 19 residues long. CDR1 is SGHAT, CDR2 FQNNGV, per germline. In the authors' methods: Amplification of reference gene primers provided the estimated nucleated cell counts. The data were produced by immunoSEQ multiplex PCR, yet TCRdb's version contains in-frame clones alone and is incomplete. That table furnishes V, J and clone size, whereas the DNA furnished D and trimming. The repertoire consists of about 260,000 clones, with 70% to 90% occurring once and the leading ten covering roughly 3.7%. This TCR derives from a middle-aged woman with acute or convalescent COVID-19. The genes are TRBV11-2 and TRBJ1-3; maybe TRBD1 (6 bases). The sample consisted of peripheral blood. As DNA, the CDR3 is TGTGCCAGCAGCTTAGATACATGGGGGTCAGGGGACTCTGGAAACACCATATATTTT. Translated: CASSLDTWGSGDSGNTIYF.